These 14 T cell receptor beta chains came from one sample sequenced in a study of neurological immune-mediated disorders (dated by TCRdb to between 2019 and 2020). Receptor libraries were prepared by 5' RACE. Sequencer: Illumina HiSeq 2500. TCRdb reanalyzed the raw reads on its own, using fastp at Q25 for trimming and MiXCR for clone calling, and kept in-frame beta chains. Rows are unified per CDR3 protein, each entry keeping the most common DNA and genes. Within this sample are about 33,000 distinct CDR3 sequences, with less than 1.6% of them counted one time only. The ten largest clonotypes hold around a tenth of the sample. The sample taken for sequencing was PBMCs. The receptors shown here come from a woman aged 25 to 45 with multiple sclerosis.

This clonotype was observed at least ten times. The chain carries TRBV18 and TRBJ2-2, with D possibly TRBD2 on 5 matching bases. CDR1 is KGHSH and CDR2 is LQKENI in the germline V gene. This CDR3 has 13 residues. V lost 3 bases and J lost 3, with 5 bases in between. CDR3 residues: CASSPRDTGELFF. The CDR3 coding sequence is TGTGCCAGCTCACCGCGGGACACCGGGGAGCTGTTTTTT.

In this sample, this clonotype turned up many times. This chain links TRBV20-1 with TRBJ2-2; D call uncertain. The CDR3 sequence is 16 residues long. Per germline, CDR1 DFQATT and CDR2 SNEGSKA (reference sequence). Here the CDR3 DNA reads TGCAGATCAGGCCGCAGGACCTTTAAAAACACCGGGGAGCTGTTTTTT. Translation: CRSGRRTFKNTGELFF.

This clonotype is classed as medium-sized (0.01 to 0.1%). This chain uses TRBV7-9 with TRBJ1-5, with 9 bases aligning to TRBD1. Per germline, CDR1 SEHNR and CDR2 FQNEAQ (reference sequence). The CDR3 length is 16 residues. After removal of 5 bases from V and 4 bases from J, the junction contained 9 bases not matched to a gene. The CDR3 DNA sequence: TGTGCCAGCAGCCCCCGGGGACAGGGTACTAATCAGCCCCAGCATTTT. Translated: CASSPRGQGTNQPQHF.

This clonotype was found many times. This chain joins TRBV20-1 and TRBJ2-7; D possibly corresponds to TRBD2 (5 bases). Trimming pared 7 bases from V and 4 bases from J, leaving 11 bases between. Germline assignment: CDR1 DFQATT and CDR2 SNEGSKA (reference sequence). The CDR3 runs 11 residues. The CDR3, as DNA: TGCAGTGATCAACGGGGATACGAGCAGTACTTC. As protein: CSDQRGYEQYF.

Many counts were recorded for this clonotype. V gene TRBV6-5 combines with J gene TRBJ2-5; D is undetermined. There are 12 residues in the CDR3. The germline V and J ends were trimmed by 2 bases and 5 bases, with 6 bases remaining between them. The germline gives CDR1 MNHEY, CDR2 SVGAGI. The CDR3 coding sequence is TGTGCCAGCAGTTACGTAGGGGAGACCCAGTACTTC. Protein: CASSYVGETQYF.

This clonotype was picked up many times. The chain combines TRBV12-3 or TRBV12-4 with TRBJ1-5; 8 nucleotides agree with TRBD1. Trimming removed 3 bases from V and 9 bases from J; junction bases left unmatched: 4. CDR3 length: 13 residues. The CDR3 loop is CASSFTGGAPQHF. In DNA, the CDR3 is TGTGCCAGCAGTTTCACAGGGGGGGCGCCCCAGCATTTT.

This clonotype was found many times. CDR3 in DNA: TGTGCCAGCCGAGCAGCGGGGGCCTACGAGCAGTACTTC. Its translation: CASRAAGAYEQYF. The chain joins TRBV21-1 to TRBJ2-7; TRBD2 is taken as the D call from the table, unchecked against the DNA. TRBV21-1 has pseudogene status. The CDR3 is 13 amino acids.

This clonotype was seen repeatedly, ten times or more. V and J are TRBV20-1 and TRBJ1-1; D not certain. CDR1 DFQATT and CDR2 SNEGSKA come from the germline V gene (reference sequence). Trimming removed 4 bases from V and 5 bases from J, with 14 bases in between. This CDR3 comprises 13 residues. CDR3 DNA sequence: TGCAGTGCTATAGAGGCCCCGGGGACTGAAGCTTTCTTT. Translating it yields CSAIEAPGTEAFF.

At least ten counts were recorded for this clonotype. This chain links TRBV20-1 with TRBJ2-7; unclear D gene. Trimming pared 2 bases from V and 4 bases from J, leaving 3 bases between. Germline V gives CDR1 DFQATT, CDR2 SNEGSKA (reference sequence). The CDR3 contains 10 residues. The CDR3 nucleotides read TGCAGTGCTAGAAATTACGAGCAGTACTTC. Residues: CSARNYEQYF.

This clonotype was recorded many times. The chain links TRBV5-1 to TRBJ2-2, with TRBD2 as a possible D gene (6 bases). Germline V gene sequence: CDR1 SGHRS, CDR2 YFSETQ. The CDR3 loop spans 15 amino acids. Trimming took 4 bases from V and 5 from J, leaving 15 bases between them. The CDR3 DNA reads TGCGCCAGCAGCCCGGGGGAAGTGACGACCGGGGAGCTGTTTTTT. Translated: CASSPGEVTTGELFF.

This clonotype has at least ten counts. The chain couples TRBV7-9 to TRBJ2-2; D is undetermined. Germline CDR1 and CDR2: SEHNR and FQNEAQ (reference sequence). CDR3 length equals 14 residues. V dropped 7 bases and J dropped 6 bases, with 15 bases sitting between them. The CDR3 sequence is CASIPTTGAGELFF. The CDR3 coding sequence is TGTGCCAGCATCCCGACGACCGGCGCCGGGGAGCTGTTTTTT. Full variable domain (remainder filled in from reference TRBV7-9 and TRBJ2-2): DTGVSQNPRHKITKRGQNVTFRCDPISEHNRLYWYRQTLGQGPEFLTYFQNEAQLEKSRLLSDRFSAERPKGSFSTLEIQRTEQGDSAMYLCASIPTTGAGELFFGEGSRLTVL.

In this sample, this clonotype turned up many times. The chain is built from TRBV20-1 and TRBJ2-2; D may be TRBD2 (5 bases). CDR3 length equals 12 residues. Germline CDR1 is DFQATT and CDR2 is SNEGSKA (reference sequence). Trimming shortened V by 3 bases and J by 5 bases, and 7 bases separated the two germline ends. CDR3 coding DNA: TGCAGTGCTAGTCGCGGGACCGGGGAGCTGTTTTTT. Its translation: CSASRGTGELFF.

There are many counts of this clonotype. This chain connects TRBV3-1 to TRBJ2-4, with D perhaps TRBD1 or TRBD2 (5 bases each). Germline V lookup: CDR1 LGHDT, CDR2 YNNKEL (reference sequence). This CDR3 is 15 amino acids long. V lost 4 bases to trimming and J lost 6 bases, with 16 bases between them. CDR3 region: CASSPRDQQGNIQYF. CDR3 bases: TGTGCCAGCAGCCCAAGGGACCAGCAGGGAAACATTCAGTACTTC.

This clonotype was picked up many times. The chain has TRBV12-3 or TRBV12-4 and TRBJ2-2; D is undetermined. Trimming took 4 bases from V and 2 from J, leaving 5 bases between them. CDR3 size: 13 residues. The CDR3 DNA is TGTGCCAGCAGTTGGTCCAACACCGGGGAGCTGTTTTTT. Protein product: CASSWSNTGELFF.